This TCR beta chain was sequenced for a study of control samples from healthy donors and cancer patients. Sequencing used immunoSEQ multiplex PCR; TCRdb keeps in-frame clones, though not all of them. The table lists about 150,000 clones, approximately 94% of them singletons. V lost 1 base, J lost 4 bases, and 10 bases lay in between. CDR3 length: 14 amino acids. Looked up from germline, CDR1 is SEHNR and CDR2 is FQNEAQ (reference sequence). The TCR originated in a man aged 18 to 35 in good health. The sequenced sample was blood. This chain uses TRBV7-9 with TRBJ1-1; D is undetermined. The CDR3 DNA reads TGTGCCAGCAGCTTAGGCAGAGGGATCACTGAAGCTTTCTTT. Translated, it gives CASSLGRGITEAFF.